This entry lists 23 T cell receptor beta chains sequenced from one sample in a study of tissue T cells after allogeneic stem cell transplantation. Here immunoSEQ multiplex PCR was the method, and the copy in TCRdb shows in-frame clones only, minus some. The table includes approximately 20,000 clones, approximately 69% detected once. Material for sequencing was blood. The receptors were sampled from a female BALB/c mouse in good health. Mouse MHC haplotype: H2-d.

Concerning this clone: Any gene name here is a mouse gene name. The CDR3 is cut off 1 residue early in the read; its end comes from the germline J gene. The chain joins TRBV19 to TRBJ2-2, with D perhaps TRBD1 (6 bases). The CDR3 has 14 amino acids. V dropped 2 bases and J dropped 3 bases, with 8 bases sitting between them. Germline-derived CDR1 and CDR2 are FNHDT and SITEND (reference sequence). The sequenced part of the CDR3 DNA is TGTGCCAGCAGTATTTGGACAGACACCGGGCAGCTCTAC. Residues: CASSIWTDTGQLY. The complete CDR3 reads CASSIWTDTGQLYF.

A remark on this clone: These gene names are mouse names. CDR3 DNA, as far as it was read: TGTGCCAGCAGTATCTGGGCTAGTCAAAACACCTTGTAC. Residues: CASSIWASQNTLY. The full CDR3 protein reads CASSIWASQNTLYF. The chain recombines TRBV19 with TRBJ2-4, with D possibly matching TRBD2 (5 bases). The CDR3 end lies 1 residue beyond the end of the read and is filled in from the germline J gene. CDR3 length: 14 amino acids. With 2 bases removed from V and 0 bases from J, the gap between germline ends came to 7 bases. Germline V CDR1 and CDR2: FNHDT, SITEND (reference sequence).

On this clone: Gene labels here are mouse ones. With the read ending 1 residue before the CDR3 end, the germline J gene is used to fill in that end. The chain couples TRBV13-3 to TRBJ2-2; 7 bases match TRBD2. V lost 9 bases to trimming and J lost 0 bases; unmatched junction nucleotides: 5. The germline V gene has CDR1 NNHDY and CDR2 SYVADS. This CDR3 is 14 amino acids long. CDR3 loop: CATRLGSNTGQLYF. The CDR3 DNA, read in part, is TGTGCCACCAGACTGGGCTCAAACACCGGGCAGCTCTAC.

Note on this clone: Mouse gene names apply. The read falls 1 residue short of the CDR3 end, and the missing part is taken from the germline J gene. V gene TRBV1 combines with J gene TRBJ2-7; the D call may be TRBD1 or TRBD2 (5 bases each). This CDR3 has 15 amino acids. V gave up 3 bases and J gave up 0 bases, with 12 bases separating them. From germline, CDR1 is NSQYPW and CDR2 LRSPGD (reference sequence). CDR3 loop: CTCSASGRSSYEQYF. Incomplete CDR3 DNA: TGCACCTGCAGTGCCTCGGGACGAAGCTCCTATGAACAGTAC.

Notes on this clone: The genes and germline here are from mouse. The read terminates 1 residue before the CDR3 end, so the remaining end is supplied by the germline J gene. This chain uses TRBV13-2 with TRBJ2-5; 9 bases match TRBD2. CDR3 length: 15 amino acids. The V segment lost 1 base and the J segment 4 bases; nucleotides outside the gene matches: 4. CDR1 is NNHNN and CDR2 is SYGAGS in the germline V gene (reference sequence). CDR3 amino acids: CASGDKTGGEDTQYF. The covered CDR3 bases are TGTGCCAGCGGTGATAAGACTGGGGGAGAAGACACCCAGTAC.

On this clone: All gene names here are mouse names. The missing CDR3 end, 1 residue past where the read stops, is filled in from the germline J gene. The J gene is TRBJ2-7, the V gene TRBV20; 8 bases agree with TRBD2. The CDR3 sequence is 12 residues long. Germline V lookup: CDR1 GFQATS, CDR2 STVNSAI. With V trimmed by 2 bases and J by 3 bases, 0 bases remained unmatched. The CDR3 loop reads CGARTGGYEQYF. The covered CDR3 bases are TGTGGTGCTAGGACTGGGGGCTATGAACAGTAC.

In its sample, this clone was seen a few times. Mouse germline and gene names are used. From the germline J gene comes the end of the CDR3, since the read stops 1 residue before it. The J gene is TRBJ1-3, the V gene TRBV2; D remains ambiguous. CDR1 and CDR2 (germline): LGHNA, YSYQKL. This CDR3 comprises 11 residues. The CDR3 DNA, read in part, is TGTTCCGGGAAATCTGGAAATACGCTCTAT. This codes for CSGKSGNTLY. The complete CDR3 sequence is CSGKSGNTLYF.

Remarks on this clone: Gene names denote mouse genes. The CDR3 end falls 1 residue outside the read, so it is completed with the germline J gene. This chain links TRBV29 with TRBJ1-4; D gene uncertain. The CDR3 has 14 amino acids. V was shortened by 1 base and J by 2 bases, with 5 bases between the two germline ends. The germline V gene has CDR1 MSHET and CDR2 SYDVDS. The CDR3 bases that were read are TGTGCTAGCAGTTTATTGGGGTCCAACGAAAGATTATTT. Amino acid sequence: CASSLLGSNERLF. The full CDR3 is CASSLLGSNERLFF.

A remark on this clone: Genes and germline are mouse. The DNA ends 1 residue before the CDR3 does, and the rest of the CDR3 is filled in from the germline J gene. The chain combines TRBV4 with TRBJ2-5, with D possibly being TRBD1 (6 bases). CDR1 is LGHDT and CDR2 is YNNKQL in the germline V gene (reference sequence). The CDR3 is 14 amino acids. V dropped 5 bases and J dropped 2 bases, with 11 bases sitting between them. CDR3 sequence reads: CASSPNRAQDTQYF. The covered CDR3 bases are TGTGCCAGCAGCCCCAACAGGGCCCAAGACACCCAGTAC.

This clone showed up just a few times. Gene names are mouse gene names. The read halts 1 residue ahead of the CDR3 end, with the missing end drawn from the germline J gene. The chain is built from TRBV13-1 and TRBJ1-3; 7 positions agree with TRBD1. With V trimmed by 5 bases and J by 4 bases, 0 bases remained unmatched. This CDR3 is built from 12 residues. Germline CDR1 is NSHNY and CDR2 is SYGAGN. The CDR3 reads CASRGQGNTLYF. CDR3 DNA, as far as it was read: TGTGCCAGCAGGGGACAGGGAAATACGCTCTAT.

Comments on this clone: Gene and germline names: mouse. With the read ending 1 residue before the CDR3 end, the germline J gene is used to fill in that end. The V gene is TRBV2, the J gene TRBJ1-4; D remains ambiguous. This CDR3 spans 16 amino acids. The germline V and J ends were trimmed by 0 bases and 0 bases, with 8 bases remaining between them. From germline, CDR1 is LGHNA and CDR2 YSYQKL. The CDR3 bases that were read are TGTGCCAGCAGCCAAGATGGAGGACTTTCCAACGAAAGATTATTT. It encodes CASSQDGGLSNERLF. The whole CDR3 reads CASSQDGGLSNERLFF.

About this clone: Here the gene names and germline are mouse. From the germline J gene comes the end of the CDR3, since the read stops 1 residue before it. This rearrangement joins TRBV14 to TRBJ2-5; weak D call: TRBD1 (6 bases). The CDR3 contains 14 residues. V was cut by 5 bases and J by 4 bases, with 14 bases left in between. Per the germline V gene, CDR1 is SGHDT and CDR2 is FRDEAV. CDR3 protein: CASSSTGTKDTQYF. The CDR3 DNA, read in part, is TGTGCCAGCAGCTCAACCGGGACAAAAGACACCCAGTAC. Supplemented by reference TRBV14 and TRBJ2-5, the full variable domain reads EAGVTQSPRYAVLQEGQAVSFWCDPISGHDTLYWYQQPRDQGPQLLVYFRDEAVIDNSQLPSDRFSAVRPKGTNSTLKIQSAKQGDTATYLCASSSTGTKDTQYFGPGTRLLVL.

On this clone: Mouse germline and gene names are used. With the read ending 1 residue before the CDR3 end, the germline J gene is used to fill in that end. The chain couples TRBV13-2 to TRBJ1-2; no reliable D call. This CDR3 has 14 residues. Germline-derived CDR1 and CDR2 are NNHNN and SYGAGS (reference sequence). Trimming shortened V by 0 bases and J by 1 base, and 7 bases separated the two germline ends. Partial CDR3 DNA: TGTGCCAGCGGTGATGCCTACAAAAACTCCGACTACACC. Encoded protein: CASGDAYKNSDYT. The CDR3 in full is CASGDAYKNSDYTF.

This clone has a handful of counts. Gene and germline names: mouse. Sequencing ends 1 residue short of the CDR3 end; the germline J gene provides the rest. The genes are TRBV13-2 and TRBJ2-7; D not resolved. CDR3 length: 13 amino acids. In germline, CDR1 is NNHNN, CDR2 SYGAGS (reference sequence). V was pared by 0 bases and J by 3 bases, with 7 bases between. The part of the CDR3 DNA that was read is TGTGCCAGCGGTGATGCCGGGCACTATGAACAGTAC. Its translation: CASGDAGHYEQY. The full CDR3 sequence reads CASGDAGHYEQYF.

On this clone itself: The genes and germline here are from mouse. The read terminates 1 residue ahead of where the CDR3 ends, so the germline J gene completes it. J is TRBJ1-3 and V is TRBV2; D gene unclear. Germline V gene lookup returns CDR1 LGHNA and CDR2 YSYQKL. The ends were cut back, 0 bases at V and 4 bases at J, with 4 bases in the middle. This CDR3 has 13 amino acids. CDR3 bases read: TGTGCCAGCAGCCAAGAGACGGGAAATACGCTCTAT. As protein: CASSQETGNTLY. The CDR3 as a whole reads CASSQETGNTLYF.

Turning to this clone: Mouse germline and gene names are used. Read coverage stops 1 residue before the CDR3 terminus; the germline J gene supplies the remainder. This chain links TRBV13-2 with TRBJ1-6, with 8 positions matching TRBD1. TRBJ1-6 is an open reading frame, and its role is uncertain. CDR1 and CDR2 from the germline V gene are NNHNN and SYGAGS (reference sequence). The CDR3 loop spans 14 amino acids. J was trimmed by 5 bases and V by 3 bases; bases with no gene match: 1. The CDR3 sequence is CASGGQGNNSPLYF. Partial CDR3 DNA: TGTGCCAGCGGTGGACAGGGGAATAATTCGCCCCTCTAC.

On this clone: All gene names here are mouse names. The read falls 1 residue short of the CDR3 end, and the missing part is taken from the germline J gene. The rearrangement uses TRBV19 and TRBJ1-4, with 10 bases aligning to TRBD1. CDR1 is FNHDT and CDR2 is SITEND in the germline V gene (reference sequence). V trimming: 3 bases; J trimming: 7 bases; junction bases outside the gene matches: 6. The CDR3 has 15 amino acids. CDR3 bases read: TGTGCCAGCAGTAAAGACAGGGGGCGCGGCGAAAGATTATTT. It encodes CASSKDRGRGERLF. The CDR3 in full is CASSKDRGRGERLFF.

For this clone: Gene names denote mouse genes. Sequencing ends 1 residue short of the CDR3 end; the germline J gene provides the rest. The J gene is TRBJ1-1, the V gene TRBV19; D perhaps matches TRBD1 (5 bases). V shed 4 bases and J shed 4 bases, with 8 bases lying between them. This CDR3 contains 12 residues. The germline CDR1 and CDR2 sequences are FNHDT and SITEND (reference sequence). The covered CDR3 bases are TGTGCCAGCAGTTCAGGGCCCACAGAAGTCTTC. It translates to CASSSGPTEVF. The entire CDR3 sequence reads CASSSGPTEVFF.

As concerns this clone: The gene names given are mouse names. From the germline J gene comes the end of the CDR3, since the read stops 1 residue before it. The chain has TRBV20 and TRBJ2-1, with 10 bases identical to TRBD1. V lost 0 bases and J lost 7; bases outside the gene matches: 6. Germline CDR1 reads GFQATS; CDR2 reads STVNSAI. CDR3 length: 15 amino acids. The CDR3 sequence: CGARDLGQGKAEQFF. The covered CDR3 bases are TGTGGTGCTAGGGATCTGGGACAGGGGAAGGCTGAGCAGTTC.

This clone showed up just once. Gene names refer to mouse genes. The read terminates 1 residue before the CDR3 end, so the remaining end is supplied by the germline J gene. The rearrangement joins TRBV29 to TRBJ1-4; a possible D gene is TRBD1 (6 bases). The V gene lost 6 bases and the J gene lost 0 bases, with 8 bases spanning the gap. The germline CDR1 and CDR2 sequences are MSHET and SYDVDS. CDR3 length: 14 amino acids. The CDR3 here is CASSHRVSNERLFF. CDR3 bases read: TGTGCTAGCAGCCACAGGGTTTCCAACGAAAGATTATTT.

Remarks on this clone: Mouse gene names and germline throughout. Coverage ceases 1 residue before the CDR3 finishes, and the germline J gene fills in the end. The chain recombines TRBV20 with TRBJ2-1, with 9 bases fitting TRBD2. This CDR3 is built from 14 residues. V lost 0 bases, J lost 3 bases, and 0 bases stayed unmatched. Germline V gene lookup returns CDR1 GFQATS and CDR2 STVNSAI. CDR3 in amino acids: CGARELGGYAEQFF. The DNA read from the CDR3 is TGTGGTGCTAGGGAACTGGGGGGCTATGCTGAGCAGTTC.

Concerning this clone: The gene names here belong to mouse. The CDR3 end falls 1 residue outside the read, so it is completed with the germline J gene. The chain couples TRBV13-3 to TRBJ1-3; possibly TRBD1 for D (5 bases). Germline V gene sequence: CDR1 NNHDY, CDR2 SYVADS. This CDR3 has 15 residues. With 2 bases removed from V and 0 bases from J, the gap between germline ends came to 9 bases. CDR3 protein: CASSDGGLSGNTLYF. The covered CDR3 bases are TGTGCCAGCAGTGACGGGGGTCTTTCTGGAAATACGCTCTAT.

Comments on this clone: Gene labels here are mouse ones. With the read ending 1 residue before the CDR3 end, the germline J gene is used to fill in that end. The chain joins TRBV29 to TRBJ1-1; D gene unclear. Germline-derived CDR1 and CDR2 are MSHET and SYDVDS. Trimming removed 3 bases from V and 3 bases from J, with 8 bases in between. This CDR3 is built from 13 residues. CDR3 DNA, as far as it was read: TGTGCTAGCAGTTTGGGCACTCACACAGAAGTCTTC. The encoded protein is CASSLGTHTEVF. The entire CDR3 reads CASSLGTHTEVFF.